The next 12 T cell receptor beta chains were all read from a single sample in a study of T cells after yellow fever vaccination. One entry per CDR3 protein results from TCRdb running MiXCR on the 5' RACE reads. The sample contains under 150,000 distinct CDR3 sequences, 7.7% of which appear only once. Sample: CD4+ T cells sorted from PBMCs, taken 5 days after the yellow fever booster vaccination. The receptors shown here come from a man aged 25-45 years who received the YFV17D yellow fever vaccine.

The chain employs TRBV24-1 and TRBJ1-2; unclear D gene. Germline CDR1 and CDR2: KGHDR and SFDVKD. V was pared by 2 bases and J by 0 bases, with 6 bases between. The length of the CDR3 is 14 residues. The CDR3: CATSDYSSNYGYTF. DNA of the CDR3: TGTGCCACCAGTGATTACAGCTCTAACTATGGCTACACCTTC.

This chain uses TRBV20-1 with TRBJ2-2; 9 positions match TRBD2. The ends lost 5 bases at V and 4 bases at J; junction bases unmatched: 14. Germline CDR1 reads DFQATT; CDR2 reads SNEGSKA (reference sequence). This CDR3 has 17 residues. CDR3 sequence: CSAWQAGGSAGTGELFF. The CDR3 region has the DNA TGCAGTGCTTGGCAAGCGGGAGGCTCCGCGGGCACCGGGGAGCTGTTTTTT.

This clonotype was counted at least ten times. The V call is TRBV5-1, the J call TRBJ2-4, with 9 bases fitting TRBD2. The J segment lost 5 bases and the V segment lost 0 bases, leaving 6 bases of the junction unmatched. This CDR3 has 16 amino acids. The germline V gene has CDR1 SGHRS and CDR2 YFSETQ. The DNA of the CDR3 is TGCGCCAGCAGCTTGGATGTAGCGGGAGTCCAAAACATTCAGTACTTC. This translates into CASSLDVAGVQNIQYF.

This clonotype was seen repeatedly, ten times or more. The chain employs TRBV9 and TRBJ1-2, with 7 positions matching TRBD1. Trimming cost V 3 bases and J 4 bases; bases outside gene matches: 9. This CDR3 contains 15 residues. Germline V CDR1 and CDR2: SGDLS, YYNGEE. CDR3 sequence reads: CASSGRNKGAYGYTF. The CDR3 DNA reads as TGTGCCAGCAGCGGACGGAACAAGGGGGCCTATGGCTACACCTTC. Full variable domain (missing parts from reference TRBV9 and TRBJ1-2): DSGVTQTPKHLITATGQRVTLRCSPRSGDLSVYWYQQSLDQGLQFLIQYYNGEERAKGNILERFSAQQFPDLHSELNLSSLELGDSALYFCASSGRNKGAYGYTFGSGTRLTVV.

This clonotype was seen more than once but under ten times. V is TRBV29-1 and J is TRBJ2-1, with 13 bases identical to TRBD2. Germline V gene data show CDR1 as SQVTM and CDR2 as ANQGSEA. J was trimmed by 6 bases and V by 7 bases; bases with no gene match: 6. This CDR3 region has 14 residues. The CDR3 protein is CSGQLAGGVNEQFF. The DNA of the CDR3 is TGCAGCGGCCAACTAGCGGGAGGGGTCAATGAGCAGTTCTTC.

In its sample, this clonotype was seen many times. The CDR3 region is CASSFTGTSGSRNEQFF. The CDR3 nucleotides are TGTGCCAGCAGCTTCACCGGGACTAGCGGGAGTCGAAATGAGCAGTTCTTC. The chain uses TRBV5-6 and TRBJ2-1; TRBD2 matches 14 bases. The CDR3 extends over 17 amino acids. Per the germline V gene, CDR1 is SGHDT and CDR2 is YYEEEE. Losses at the gene ends were 2 bases for V and 7 bases for J; bases not matched to a gene: 8.

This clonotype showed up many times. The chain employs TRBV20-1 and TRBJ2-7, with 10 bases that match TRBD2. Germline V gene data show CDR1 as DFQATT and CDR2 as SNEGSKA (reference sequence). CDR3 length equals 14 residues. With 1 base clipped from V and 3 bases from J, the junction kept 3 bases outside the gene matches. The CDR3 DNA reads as TGCAGTGCTAGAGGGACTAGCGGAAACTACGAGCAGTACTTC. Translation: CSARGTSGNYEQYF.

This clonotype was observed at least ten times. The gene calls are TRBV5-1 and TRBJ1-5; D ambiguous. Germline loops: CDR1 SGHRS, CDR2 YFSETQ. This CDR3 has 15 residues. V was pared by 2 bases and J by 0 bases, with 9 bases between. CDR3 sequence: CASSFGPDSNQPQHF. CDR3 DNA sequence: TGCGCCAGCAGCTTCGGACCCGATAGCAATCAGCCCCAGCATTTT.

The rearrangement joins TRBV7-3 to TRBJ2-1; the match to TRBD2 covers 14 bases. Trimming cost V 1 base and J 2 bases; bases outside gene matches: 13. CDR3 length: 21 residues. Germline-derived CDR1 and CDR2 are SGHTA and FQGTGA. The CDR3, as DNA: TGTGCCAGCAGCTTAAAGACTCGGGGACTAGCGGGGGCGGGGACCTACAATGAGCAGTTCTTC. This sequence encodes CASSLKTRGLAGAGTYNEQFF.

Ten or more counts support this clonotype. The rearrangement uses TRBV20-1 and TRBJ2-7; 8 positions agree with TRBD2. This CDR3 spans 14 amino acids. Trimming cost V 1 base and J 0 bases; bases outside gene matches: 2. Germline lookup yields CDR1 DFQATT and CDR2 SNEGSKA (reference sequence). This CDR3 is CSARGGRSSYEQYF. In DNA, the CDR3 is TGCAGTGCTAGAGGCGGGAGGAGCTCCTACGAGCAGTACTTC.

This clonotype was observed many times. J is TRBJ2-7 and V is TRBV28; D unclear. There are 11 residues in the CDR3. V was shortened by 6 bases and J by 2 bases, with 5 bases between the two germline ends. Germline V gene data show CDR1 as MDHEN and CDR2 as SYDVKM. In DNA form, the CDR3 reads TGTGCCAGCAGGGATGCCTACGAGCAGTACTTC. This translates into CASRDAYEQYF.

The CDR3 is CASSSIRGGDRGYSGANVLTF. DNA of the CDR3: TGTGCCAGCAGCTCTATCCGAGGGGGAGACAGGGGTTACTCTGGGGCCAACGTCCTGACTTTC. This rearrangement joins TRBV7-6 to TRBJ2-6, with TRBD1 matching 8 bases. The CDR3 covers 21 residues. CDR1 and CDR2 from the germline V gene are SGHVS and FNYEAQ. V lost 4 bases to trimming and J lost 0 bases; unmatched junction nucleotides: 17.